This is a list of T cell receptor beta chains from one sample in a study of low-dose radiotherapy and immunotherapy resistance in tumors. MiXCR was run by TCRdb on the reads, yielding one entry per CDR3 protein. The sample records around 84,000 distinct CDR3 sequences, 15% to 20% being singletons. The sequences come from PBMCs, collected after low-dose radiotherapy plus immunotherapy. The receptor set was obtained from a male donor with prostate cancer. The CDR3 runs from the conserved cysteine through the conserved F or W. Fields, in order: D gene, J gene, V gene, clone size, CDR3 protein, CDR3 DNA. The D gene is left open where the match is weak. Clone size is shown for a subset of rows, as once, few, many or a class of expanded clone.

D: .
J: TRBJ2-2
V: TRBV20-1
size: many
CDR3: CSARDPIVPTGELFF
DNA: TGCAGTGCTAGAGATCCGATCGTCCCTACCGGGGAGCTGTTTTTT

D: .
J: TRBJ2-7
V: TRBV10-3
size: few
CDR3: CAIRIGGMEEQYF
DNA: TGTGCCATCCGTATTGGGGGGATGGAGGAGCAGTACTTC

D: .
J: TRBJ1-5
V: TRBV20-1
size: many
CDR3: CSARDKVGEPQHF
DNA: TGCAGTGCTAGAGATAAGGTCGGGGAGCCCCAGCATTTT

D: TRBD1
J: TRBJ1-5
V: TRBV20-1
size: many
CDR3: CSARDTAGTGVGNQPQHF
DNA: TGCAGTGCTAGAGATACGGCCGGGACAGGGGTGGGCAATCAGCCCCAGCATTTT

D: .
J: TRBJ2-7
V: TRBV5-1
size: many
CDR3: CASSLNGGPYEQYF
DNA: TGCGCCAGCAGCTTGAATGGGGGACCCTACGAGCAGTACTTC

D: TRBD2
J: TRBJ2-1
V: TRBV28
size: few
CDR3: CASSLGTSGPYNEQFF
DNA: TGTGCCAGCAGTTTAGGGACTAGCGGCCCCTACAATGAGCAGTTCTTC

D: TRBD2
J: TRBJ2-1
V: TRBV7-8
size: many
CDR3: CASSLVTSGSVNNEQFF
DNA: TGTGCCAGCAGCTTAGTGACTAGCGGGAGTGTCAACAATGAGCAGTTCTTC

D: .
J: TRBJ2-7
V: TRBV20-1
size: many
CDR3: CSASGNSYEQYF
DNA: TGCAGTGCTAGCGGGAACTCCTACGAGCAGTACTTC

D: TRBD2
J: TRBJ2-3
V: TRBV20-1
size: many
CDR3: CSARTSNTDTQYF
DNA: TGCAGTGCTAGGACTAGCAACACAGATACGCAGTATTTT

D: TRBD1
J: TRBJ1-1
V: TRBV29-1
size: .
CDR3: CSVVEQGSNTEAFF
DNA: TGCAGCGTTGTTGAACAGGGGTCGAACACTGAAGCTTTCTTT

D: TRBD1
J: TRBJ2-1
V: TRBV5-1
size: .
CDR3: CASSLAGGQGAEQFF
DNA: TGCGCCAGCAGCTTGGCCGGGGGACAGGGGGCTGAGCAGTTCTTC

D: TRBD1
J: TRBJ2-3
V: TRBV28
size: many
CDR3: CASSIGTGVTDTQYF
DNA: TGTGCCAGCAGCATCGGGACAGGGGTGACAGATACGCAGTATTTT

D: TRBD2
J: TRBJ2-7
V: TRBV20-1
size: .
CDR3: CSARDVAGGFSYEQYF
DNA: TGCAGTGCTAGAGACGTAGCGGGAGGATTCTCCTACGAGCAGTACTTC

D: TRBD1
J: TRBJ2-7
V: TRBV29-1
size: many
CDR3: CSVGQGSYEQYF
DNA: TGCAGCGTTGGACAGGGATCCTACGAGCAGTACTTC

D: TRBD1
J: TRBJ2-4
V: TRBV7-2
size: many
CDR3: CASSLDRGGRGLNIQYF
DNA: TGTGCCAGCAGCCTAGACAGGGGGGGAAGGGGGTTAAACATTCAGTACTTC

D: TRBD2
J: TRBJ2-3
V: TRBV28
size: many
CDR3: CASSSSGRDTDTQYF
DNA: TGTGCCAGCAGTTCTAGCGGGAGGGACACAGATACGCAGTATTTT

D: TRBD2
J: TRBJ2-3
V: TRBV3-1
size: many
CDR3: CASSQPTSYTQYF
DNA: TGTGCCAGCAGCCAGCCGACTAGCTATACGCAGTATTTT

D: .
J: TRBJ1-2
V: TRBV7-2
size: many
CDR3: CASGTAGTNYGYTF
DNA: TGTGCCAGTGGGACGGCTGGAACAAACTATGGCTACACCTTC

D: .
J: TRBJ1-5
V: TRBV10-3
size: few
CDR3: CAPLQTGSNQPQHF
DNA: TGTGCCCCCCTTCAAACAGGATCAAATCAGCCCCAGCATTTT

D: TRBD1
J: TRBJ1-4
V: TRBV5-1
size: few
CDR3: CASSVDRAEKLFF
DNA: TGCGCCAGCAGCGTTGACAGGGCTGAAAAACTGTTTTTT

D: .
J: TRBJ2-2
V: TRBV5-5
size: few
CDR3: CASSTRGGADTGELFF
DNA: TGTGCCAGCAGCACGCGGGGCGGGGCGGACACCGGGGAGCTGTTTTTT

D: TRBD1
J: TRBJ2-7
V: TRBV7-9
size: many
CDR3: CASSSGQYEQYF
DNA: TGTGCCAGCAGCTCGGGACAGTACGAGCAGTACTTC

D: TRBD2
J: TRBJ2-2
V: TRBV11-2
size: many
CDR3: CASSSFGTSGAGELFF
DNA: TGTGCCAGCAGCTCCTTCGGGACTAGCGGGGCCGGGGAGCTGTTTTTT

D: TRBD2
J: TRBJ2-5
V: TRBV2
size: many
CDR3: CASTRTSVLQETQYF
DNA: TGTGCCAGCACTCGAACTAGCGTACTACAAGAGACCCAGTACTTC

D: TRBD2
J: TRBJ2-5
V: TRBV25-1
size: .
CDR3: CASTEGGRGETQYF
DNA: TGTGCCAGCACCGAAGGCGGGAGAGGAGAGACCCAGTACTTC

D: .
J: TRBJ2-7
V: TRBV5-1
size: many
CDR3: CASSIKTGRGEQYF
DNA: TGCGCCAGCAGCATAAAGACAGGGAGGGGAGAGCAGTACTTC

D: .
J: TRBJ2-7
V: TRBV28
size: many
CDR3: CASTGGWSSYEQYF
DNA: TGTGCCAGCACCGGTGGGTGGAGCTCCTACGAGCAGTACTTC

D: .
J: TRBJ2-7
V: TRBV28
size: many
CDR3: CASSTNLHEQYF
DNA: TGTGCCAGCAGCACAAATCTCCACGAGCAGTACTTC

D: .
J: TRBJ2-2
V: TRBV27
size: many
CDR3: CASRYRGIGTGELFF
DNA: TGTGCCAGCAGATATAGGGGGATTGGCACCGGGGAGCTGTTTTTT

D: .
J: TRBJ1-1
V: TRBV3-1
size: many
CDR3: CASSQGVRGNTEAFF
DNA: TGTGCCAGCAGCCAGGGGGTGAGGGGGAACACTGAAGCTTTCTTT

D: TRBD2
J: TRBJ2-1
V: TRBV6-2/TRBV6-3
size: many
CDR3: CASRGLAGYNEQFF
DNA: TGTGCCAGCAGGGGACTAGCGGGCTACAATGAGCAGTTCTTC

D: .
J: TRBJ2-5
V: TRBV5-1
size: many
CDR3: CASSSSGLQETQYF
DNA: TGCGCCAGCAGCTCAAGCGGGTTACAAGAGACCCAGTACTTC

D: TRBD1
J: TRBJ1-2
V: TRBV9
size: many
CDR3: CASSATRDREDANYGYTF
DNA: TGTGCCAGCAGCGCGACGAGGGACAGGGAGGACGCTAACTATGGCTACACCTTC

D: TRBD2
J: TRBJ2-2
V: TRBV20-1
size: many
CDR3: CSARDLGGRDTGELFF
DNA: TGCAGTGCTAGAGATCTCGGCGGGAGGGACACCGGGGAGCTGTTTTTT

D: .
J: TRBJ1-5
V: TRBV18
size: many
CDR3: CASSPDLNQPQHF
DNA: TGTGCCAGCTCACCCGATTTGAATCAGCCCCAGCATTTT

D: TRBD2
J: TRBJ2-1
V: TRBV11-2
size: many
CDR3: CASSFTGFSGAGGWNEQFF
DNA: TGTGCCAGCAGCTTTACAGGGTTCTCTGGAGCGGGAGGATGGAATGAGCAGTTCTTC

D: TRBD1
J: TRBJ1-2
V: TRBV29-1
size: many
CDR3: CSVGDRGQHTF
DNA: TGCAGCGTGGGGGACAGGGGGCAGCACACCTTC

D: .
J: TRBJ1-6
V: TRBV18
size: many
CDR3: CASSPGRSDNSPLHF
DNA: TGTGCCAGCTCGCCCGGACGCAGTGATAATTCACCCCTCCACTTT

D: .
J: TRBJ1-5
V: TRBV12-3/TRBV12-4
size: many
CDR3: CASSLASNQPQHF
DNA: TGTGCCAGCAGTTTGGCCAGCAATCAGCCCCAGCATTTT

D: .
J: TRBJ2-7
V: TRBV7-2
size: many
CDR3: CASSPRANPSYEQYF
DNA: TGTGCCAGCAGCCCCAGGGCGAATCCCTCCTACGAGCAGTACTTC

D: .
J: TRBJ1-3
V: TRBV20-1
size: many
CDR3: CSARKARRGDSGNTIYF
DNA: TGCAGTGCTAGAAAGGCACGAAGGGGGGACTCTGGAAACACCATATATTTT

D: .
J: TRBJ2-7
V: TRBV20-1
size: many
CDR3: CSAHNGGATYEQYF
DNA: TGCAGTGCCCATAATGGGGGAGCTACCTACGAGCAGTACTTC

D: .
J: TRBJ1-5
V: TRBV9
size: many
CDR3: CASSVDGRSNQPQHF
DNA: TGTGCCAGCAGCGTAGACGGGAGGTCCAATCAGCCCCAGCATTTT

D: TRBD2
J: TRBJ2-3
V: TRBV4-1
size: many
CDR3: CASSPSKREGNTQYF
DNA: TGCGCCAGCAGCCCATCCAAACGGGAGGGCAATACGCAGTATTTT

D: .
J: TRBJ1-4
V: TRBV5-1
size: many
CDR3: CASTPNTATNEKLFF
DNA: TGCGCCAGCACGCCGAACACGGCAACTAATGAAAAACTGTTTTTT